This record looks at one T cell receptor (beta chain) sequence and its context. Authors' processing steps: Reference gene primers were amplified, and this amplification served to estimate nucleated cell counts. The table came from immunoSEQ multiplex PCR; TCRdb's copy has only in-frame clones and leaves some out. That table gives V, J and clone size, and the DNA gave D and trimming. This sample has about 44,000 clones, with roughly four fifths found just once. The CDR3 is 15 amino acids. The junction had 8 bases not matched to a gene; V was cut back by 5 bases and J by 5 bases. Germline V lookup: CDR1 SEHNR, CDR2 FQNEAQ (reference sequence). The data were obtained in a study of blood T cell repertoires in COVID-19. Study context: T cells, B-cell-depleted T cells, or PBMCs supplied cDNA or gDNA.

The source of this sequence is a human donor in a cohort sampled during active COVID-19. The sequenced sample was peripheral blood. This chain uses TRBV7-9 with TRBJ1-1; 10 nucleotides align to TRBD1. The DNA for the CDR3 is TGTGCCAGCAGCCTCGGGACAGGGGTATTTACTGAAGCTTTCTTT. Its protein is CASSLGTGVFTEAFF.